One T cell receptor (beta chain) is described in this entry. Its antigen is unknown. The sample belongs to a study of PD-1 blockade in classical Hodgkin lymphoma. Study-wide results and limits: When set against healthy donors, newly diagnosed patients were reported to show lower baseline TCR diversity.

There was relapse after autologous stem cell transplantation in every patient, and there was variation in brentuximab vedotin exposure. Using immunoSEQ multiplex PCR, the repertoire was profiled, and TCRdb retains in-frame clones only, with some absent. The table includes about 50,000 clones, 88% detected once. The receptor comes from a human donor with classical Hodgkin lymphoma. The input for sequencing was peripheral blood mononuclear cells (PBMCs), taken before the second cycle of nivolumab.

CDR3 DNA sequence: TGTGCCAGCAGGGCCAGCGCGTATGGCTACACCTTC. This translates into CASRASAYGYTF. This sequence joins TRBV25-1 and TRBJ1-2; D not resolved. This CDR3 has 12 amino acids. CDR1 and CDR2 (germline): MGHDK, SYGVNS. Trimming removed 6 bases from V and 5 bases from J, with 10 bases in between.